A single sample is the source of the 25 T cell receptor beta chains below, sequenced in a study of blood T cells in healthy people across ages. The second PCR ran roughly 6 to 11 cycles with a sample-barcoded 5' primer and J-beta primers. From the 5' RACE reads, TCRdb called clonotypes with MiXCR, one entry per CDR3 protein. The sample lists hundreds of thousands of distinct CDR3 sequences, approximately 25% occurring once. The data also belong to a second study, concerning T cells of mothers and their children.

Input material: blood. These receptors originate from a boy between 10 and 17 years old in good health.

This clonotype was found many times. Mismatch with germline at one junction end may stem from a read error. The CDR3, as DNA: TGTGCTAGCAGCTTAGGGCAGGGGGTCGTCCAAGAGACCCAGTACTTC. This translates into CASSLGQGVVQETQYF. The chain links TRBV7-7 to TRBJ2-5; 7 positions match TRBD1. Germline-derived CDR1 and CDR2 are SSHAT and FNYEAQ (reference sequence). The CDR3 is 16 amino acids.

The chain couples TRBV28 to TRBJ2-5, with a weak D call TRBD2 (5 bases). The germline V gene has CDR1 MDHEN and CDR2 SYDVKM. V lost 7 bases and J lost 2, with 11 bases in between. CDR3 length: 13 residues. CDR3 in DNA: TGTGCCAGCAAACGCGAGGGTCAAGAGACCCAGTACTTC. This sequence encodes CASKREGQETQYF.

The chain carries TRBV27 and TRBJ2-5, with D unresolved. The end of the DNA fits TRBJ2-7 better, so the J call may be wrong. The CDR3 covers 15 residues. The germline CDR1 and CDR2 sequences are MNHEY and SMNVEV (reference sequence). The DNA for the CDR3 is TGTGCCAGCAGTTTACGACCGGAGAGCTCCTACGAGCAGTACTTC. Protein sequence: CASSLRPESSYEQYF.

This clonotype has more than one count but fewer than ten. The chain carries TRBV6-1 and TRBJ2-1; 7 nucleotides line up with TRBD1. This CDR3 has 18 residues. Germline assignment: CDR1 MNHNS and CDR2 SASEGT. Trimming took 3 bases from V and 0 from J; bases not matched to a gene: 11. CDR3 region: CASSEPASTGDSYNEQFF. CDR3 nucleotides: TGTGCCAGCAGTGAGCCCGCCTCCACAGGGGACTCCTACAATGAGCAGTTCTTC.

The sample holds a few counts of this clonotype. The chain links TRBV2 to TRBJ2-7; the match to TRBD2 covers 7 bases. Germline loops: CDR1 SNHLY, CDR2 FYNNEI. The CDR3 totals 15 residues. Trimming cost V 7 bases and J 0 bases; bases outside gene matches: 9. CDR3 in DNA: TGTGCCAGCATGTCACGGGGGGATAGCTCCTACGAGCAGTACTTC. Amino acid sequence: CASMSRGDSSYEQYF.

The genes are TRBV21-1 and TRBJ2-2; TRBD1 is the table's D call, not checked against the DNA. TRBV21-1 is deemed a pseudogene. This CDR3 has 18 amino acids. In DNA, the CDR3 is TGTGCCAGCAGCTTCGAGGCTCCGGGTCCCGTTGGCACCGGGGAGCTGTTTTTT. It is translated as CASSFEAPGPVGTGELFF.

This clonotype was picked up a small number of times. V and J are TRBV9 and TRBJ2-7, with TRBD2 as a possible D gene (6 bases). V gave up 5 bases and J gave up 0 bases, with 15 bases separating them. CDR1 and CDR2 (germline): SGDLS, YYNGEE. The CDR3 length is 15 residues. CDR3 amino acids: CASSKTGLNSYEQYF. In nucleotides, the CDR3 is TGTGCCAGCAGTAAAACGGGACTCAACTCCTACGAGCAGTACTTC.

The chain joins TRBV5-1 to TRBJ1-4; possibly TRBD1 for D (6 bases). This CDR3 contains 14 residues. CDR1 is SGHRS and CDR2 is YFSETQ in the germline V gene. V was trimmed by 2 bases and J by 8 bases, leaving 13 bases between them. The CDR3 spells CASSFRAGDEKLFF. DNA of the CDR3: TGCGCCAGCAGCTTTCGAGCAGGGGACGAAAAACTGTTTTTT. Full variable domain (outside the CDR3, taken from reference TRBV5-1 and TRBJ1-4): KAGVTQTPRYLIKTRGQQVTLSCSPISGHRSVSWYQQTPGQGLQFLFEYFSETQRNKGNFPGRFSGRQFSNSRSEMNVSTLELGDSALYLCASSFRAGDEKLFFGSGTQLSVL.

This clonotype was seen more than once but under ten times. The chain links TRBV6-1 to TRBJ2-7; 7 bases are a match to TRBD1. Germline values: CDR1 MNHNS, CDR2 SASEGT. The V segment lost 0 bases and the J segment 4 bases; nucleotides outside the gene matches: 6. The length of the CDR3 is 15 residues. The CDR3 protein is CASSEAQGGGYEQYF. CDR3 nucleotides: TGTGCCAGCAGTGAAGCGCAAGGGGGCGGTTACGAGCAGTACTTC.

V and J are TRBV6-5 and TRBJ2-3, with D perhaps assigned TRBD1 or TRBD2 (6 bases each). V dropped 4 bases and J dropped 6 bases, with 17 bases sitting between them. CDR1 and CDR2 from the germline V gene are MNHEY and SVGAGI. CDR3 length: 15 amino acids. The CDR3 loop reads CASSWLGGAGDTQYF. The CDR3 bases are TGTGCCAGCAGTTGGCTCGGGGGCGCGGGGGATACGCAGTATTTT.

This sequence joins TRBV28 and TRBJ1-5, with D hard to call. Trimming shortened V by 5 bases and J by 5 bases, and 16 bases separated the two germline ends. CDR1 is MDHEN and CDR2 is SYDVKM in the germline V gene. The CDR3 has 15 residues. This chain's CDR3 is CASSPKGIGYQPQHF. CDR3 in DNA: TGTGCCAGCAGTCCTAAAGGGATAGGGTATCAGCCCCAGCATTTT.

Here the CDR3 reads CASSLGRTVNTGELFF. The DNA of the CDR3 is TGCGCCAGCAGCCTTGGTAGGACGGTGAACACCGGGGAGCTGTTTTTT. The rearrangement uses TRBV4-3 and TRBJ2-2; D unresolved. Trimming stripped 4 bases from V and 1 base from J, with 13 bases between. CDR1 and CDR2 from the germline V gene are LGHNA and YSLEER. The CDR3 is 16 residues long.

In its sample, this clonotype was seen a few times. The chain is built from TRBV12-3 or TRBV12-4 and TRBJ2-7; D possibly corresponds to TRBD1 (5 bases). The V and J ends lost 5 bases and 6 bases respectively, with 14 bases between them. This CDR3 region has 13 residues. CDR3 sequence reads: CASSRDKRGEQYF. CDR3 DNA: TGTGCCAGCAGTCGAGACAAAAGGGGCGAGCAGTACTTC.

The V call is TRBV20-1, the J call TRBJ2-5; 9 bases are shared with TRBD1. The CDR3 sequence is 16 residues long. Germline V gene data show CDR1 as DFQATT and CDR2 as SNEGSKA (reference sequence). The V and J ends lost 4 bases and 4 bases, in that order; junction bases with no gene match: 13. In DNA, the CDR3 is TGCAGTGCTACTTCCCCGGGACAGGGTTTAGGAGAGACCCAGTACTTC. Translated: CSATSPGQGLGETQYF.

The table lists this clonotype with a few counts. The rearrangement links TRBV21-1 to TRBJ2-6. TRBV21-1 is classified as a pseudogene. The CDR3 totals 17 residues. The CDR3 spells CASSKGGTVTGANVLTF. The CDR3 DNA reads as TGTGCCAGCAGCAAAGGGGGAACGGTTACTGGGGCCAACGTCCTGACTTTC.

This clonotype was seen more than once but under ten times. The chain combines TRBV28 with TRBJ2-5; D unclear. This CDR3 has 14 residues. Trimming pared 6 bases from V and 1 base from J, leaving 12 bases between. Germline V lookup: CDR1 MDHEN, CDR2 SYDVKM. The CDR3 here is CASSQTTPQETQYF. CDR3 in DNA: TGTGCCAGCAGCCAAACGACACCCCAAGAGACCCAGTACTTC.

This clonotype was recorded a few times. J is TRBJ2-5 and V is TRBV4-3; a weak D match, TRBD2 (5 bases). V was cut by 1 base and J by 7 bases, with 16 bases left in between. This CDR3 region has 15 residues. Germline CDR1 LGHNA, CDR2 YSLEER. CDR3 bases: TGCGCCAGCAGCCAAGTCTGGGAAGGGAGCGTGACCCAGTACTTC. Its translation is CASSQVWEGSVTQYF.

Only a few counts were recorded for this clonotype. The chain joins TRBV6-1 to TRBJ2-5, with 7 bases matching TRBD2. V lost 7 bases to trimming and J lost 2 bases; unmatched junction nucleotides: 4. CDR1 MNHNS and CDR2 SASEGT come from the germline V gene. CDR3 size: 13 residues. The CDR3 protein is CASTQRGQETQYF. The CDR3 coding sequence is TGTGCCAGCACCCAGCGGGGTCAAGAGACCCAGTACTTC.

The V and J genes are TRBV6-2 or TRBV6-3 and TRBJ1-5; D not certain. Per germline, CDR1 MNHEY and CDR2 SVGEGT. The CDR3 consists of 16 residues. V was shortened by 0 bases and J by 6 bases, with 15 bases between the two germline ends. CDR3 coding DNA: TGTGCCAGCAGTTACTCGAGGGAATTAGGAGCTCAGCCCCAGCATTTT. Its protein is CASSYSRELGAQPQHF.

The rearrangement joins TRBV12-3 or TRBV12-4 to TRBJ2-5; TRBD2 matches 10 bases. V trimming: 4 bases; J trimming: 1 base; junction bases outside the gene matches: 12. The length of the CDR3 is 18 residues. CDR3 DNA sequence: TGTGCCAGCAGTTCCCGAAATCTACTAGCGGGGCCCCAAGAGACCCAGTACTTC. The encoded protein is CASSSRNLLAGPQETQYF.

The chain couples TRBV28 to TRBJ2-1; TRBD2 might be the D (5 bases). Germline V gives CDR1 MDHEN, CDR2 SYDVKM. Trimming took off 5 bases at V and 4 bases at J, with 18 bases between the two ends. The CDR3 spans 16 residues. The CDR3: CASSPTGVRIYNEQFF. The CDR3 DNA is TGTGCCAGCAGTCCAACCGGGGTTCGAATTTACAATGAGCAGTTCTTC.

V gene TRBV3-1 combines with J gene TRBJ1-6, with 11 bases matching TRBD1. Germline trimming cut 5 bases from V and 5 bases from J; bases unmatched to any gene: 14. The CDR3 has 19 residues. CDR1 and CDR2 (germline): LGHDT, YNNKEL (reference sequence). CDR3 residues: CASSSGQGDFWINNSPLHF. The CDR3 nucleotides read TGTGCCAGCAGCTCGGGACAGGGGGATTTCTGGATTAATAATTCACCCCTCCACTTT. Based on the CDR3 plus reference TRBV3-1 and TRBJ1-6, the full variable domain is DTAVSQTPKYLVTQMGNDKSIKCEQNLGHDTMYWYKQDSKKFLKIMFSYNNKELIINETVPNRFSPKSPDKAHLNLHINSLELGDSAVYFCASSSGQGDFWINNSPLHFGNGTRLTVT.

CDR3 nucleotide sequence: TGTGCCAGCAGCTTGGCCGGAACGTACTCCTACAATGAGCAGTTCTTC. This translates into CASSLAGTYSYNEQFF. This rearrangement joins TRBV5-6 to TRBJ2-1, with no clear D. The CDR3 has 16 amino acids. Germline CDR1 reads SGHDT; CDR2 reads YYEEEE. Trimming cost V 0 bases and J 0 bases, with 10 bases left between them.

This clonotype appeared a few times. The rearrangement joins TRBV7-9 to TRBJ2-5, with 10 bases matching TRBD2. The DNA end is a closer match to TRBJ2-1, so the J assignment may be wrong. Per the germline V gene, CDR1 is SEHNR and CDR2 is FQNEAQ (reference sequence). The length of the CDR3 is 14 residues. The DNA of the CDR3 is TGTGCCAGCAGCTTACTAGCGGGAGATGTTGAGCAGTTCTTC. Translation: CASSLLAGDVEQFF.

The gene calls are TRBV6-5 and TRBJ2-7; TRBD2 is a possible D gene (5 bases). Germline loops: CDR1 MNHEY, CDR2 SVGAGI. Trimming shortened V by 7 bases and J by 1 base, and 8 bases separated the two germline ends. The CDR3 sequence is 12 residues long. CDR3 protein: CASTGFSYEQYF. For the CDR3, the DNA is TGTGCCAGCACGGGGTTTTCCTACGAGCAGTACTTC.